The 31 T cell receptor beta chains in this list originate from one sample, sequenced in a study of monozygotic twins with cystic fibrosis. Some clones are missing from TCRdb's copy, which holds only in-frame ones; the method was immunoSEQ multiplex PCR. The sample carries 25,000 to 35,000 clones, around four fifths recorded once. The sample comprised blood. These receptors were collected from a girl aged 2 to 10 with cystic fibrosis.

The J gene is TRBJ2-2, the V gene TRBV29-1; D gene unclear. Between the trimmed V and J ends, which lost 7 bases and 2 bases, there was a span of 14 bases. This CDR3 has 14 residues. The germline V gene has CDR1 SQVTM and CDR2 ANQGSEA. The CDR3 spells CSADSSKNTGELFF. CDR3 sequence (DNA): TGCAGCGCCGACTCTTCGAAAAACACCGGGGAGCTGTTTTTT.

The J gene is TRBJ1-1, the V gene TRBV19; possibly TRBD1 for D (5 bases). The CDR3 covers 13 residues. Germline V gene lookup returns CDR1 LNHDA and CDR2 SQIVND (reference sequence). With 5 bases removed from V and 6 bases from J, the gap between germline ends came to 13 bases. The CDR3 sequence is CASSLGAGAEAFF. For the CDR3, the DNA is TGTGCCAGTAGTTTGGGTGCGGGGGCTGAAGCTTTCTTT.

The chain uses TRBV30 and TRBJ1-4; D call uncertain. V lost 0 bases and J lost 14, with 10 bases in between. The CDR3 has 11 amino acids. Per the germline V gene, CDR1 is GTSNPN and CDR2 is SVGIG (reference sequence). CDR3 protein: CAWSVPGKLFF. The CDR3, as DNA: TGTGCCTGGAGTGTACCGGGAAAGCTGTTTTTT.

This chain connects TRBV5-1 to TRBJ2-7, with unresolved D. This CDR3 region has 13 residues. Trimming cost V 5 bases and J 2 bases, with 11 bases left between them. Germline CDR1 reads SGHRS; CDR2 reads YFSETQ. The CDR3 DNA is TGCGCCAGCAGTCTTGGGCTTACCTACGAGCAGTACTTC. Amino acid sequence: CASSLGLTYEQYF.

V and J are TRBV5-1 and TRBJ1-3; TRBD1 matches 10 bases. CDR3 length: 16 amino acids. J gave up 0 bases and V 2 bases, and 2 bases lay outside the gene matches. The V gene's germline CDR1 is SGHRS and CDR2 YFSETQ. The CDR3 DNA follows: TGCGCCAGCAGCTTAGGGACAGGGGCCTCTGGAAACACCATATATTTT. As protein: CASSLGTGASGNTIYF.

The chain is built from TRBV5-4 and TRBJ2-7; 9 nucleotides line up with TRBD1. Trimming cost V 4 bases and J 5 bases; bases outside gene matches: 4. The length of the CDR3 is 13 residues. Germline V gene sequence: CDR1 SGHNT, CDR2 YYREEE (reference sequence). As DNA, the CDR3 is TGTGCCAGCAGCCAGGGACAGGGCCACGAGCAGTACTTC. This translates into CASSQGQGHEQYF.

The genes are TRBV20-1 and TRBJ1-2; D unresolved. Deletions cut 5 bases from V and 7 bases from J, with 5 bases between. CDR1 and CDR2 (germline): DFQATT, SNEGSKA (reference sequence). The CDR3 extends over 9 amino acids. The CDR3 bases are TGCAGTGCTTTTCCTGGCTACACCTTC. Its translation: CSAFPGYTF.

The chain joins TRBV2 to TRBJ1-2; 7 nucleotides line up with TRBD1. J was trimmed by 7 bases and V by 6 bases; bases with no gene match: 8. The CDR3 is 13 amino acids. Germline assignment: CDR1 SNHLY and CDR2 FYNNEI. In DNA, the CDR3 is TGTGCCAGCAGCTATACAGGGGCGGCTGGCTACACCTTC. Residues: CASSYTGAAGYTF.

A few counts support this clone. The chain is built from TRBV4-2 and TRBJ1-1; TRBD1 aligns across 9 bases. The CDR3 consists of 15 residues. V shed 1 base and J 1 base; nucleotides not matched to a gene: 1. The V gene's germline CDR1 is LGHNA and CDR2 YNFKEQ. CDR3 loop: CASSQGDRANTEAFF. CDR3 bases: TGTGCCAGCAGCCAAGGGGACAGGGCGAACACTGAAGCTTTCTTT.

The gene calls are TRBV11-2 and TRBJ2-1; D not certain. The ends were cut back, 6 bases at V and 7 bases at J, with 22 bases in the middle. This CDR3 contains 16 residues. Germline CDR1 and CDR2: SGHAT and FQNNGV. The CDR3 nucleotides read TGTGCCAGCAGGTTTGTTAAAGGTGGGCCAACAAATGAGCAGTTCTTC. Translating gives CASRFVKGGPTNEQFF.

The gene calls are TRBV14 and TRBJ2-5; TRBD2 matches at 10 bases. V was pared by 6 bases and J by 4 bases, with 11 bases of the junction left unmatched. The CDR3 is 16 amino acids. The V gene's germline CDR1 is SGHDN and CDR2 FVKESK. The CDR3 loop is CASSTGTSDYAETQYF. CDR3 coding DNA: TGTGCCAGCAGTACCGGGACTAGCGACTATGCAGAGACCCAGTACTTC.

The J gene is TRBJ2-7, the V gene TRBV18; D tentatively fits TRBD1 or TRBD2 (6 bases each). This CDR3 spans 15 amino acids. The ends were cut back, 0 bases at V and 4 bases at J, with 13 bases in the middle. Germline CDR1 KGHSH, CDR2 LQKENI. The CDR3 loop is CASSPPGGSGYEQYF. CDR3 nucleotide sequence: TGTGCCAGCTCACCACCGGGGGGCTCGGGATACGAGCAGTACTTC.

This chain links TRBV4-1 with TRBJ1-4, with D hard to call. With 0 bases removed from V and 8 bases from J, the gap between germline ends came to 10 bases. This CDR3 spans 14 amino acids. Germline V lookup: CDR1 MGHRA, CDR2 YSYEKL. The CDR3 DNA reads TGCGCCAGCAGCCAAGATTCATGGAAGGAAAAACTGTTTTTT. Protein sequence: CASSQDSWKEKLFF.

This clone was counted a single time. The genes are TRBV7-9 and TRBJ2-3, with D possibly matching TRBD1 (6 bases). Germline CDR1 and CDR2: SEHNR and FQNEAQ (reference sequence). CDR3 length equals 15 residues. V was shortened by 5 bases and J by 1 base, with 13 bases between the two germline ends. CDR3 region: CASSVWTVGTDTQYF. CDR3 bases: TGTGCCAGCAGCGTCTGGACAGTCGGCACAGATACGCAGTATTTT.

The CDR3 sequence: CASSSSLTGMNTEAFF. The CDR3, as DNA: TGTGCCAGCAGTTCGTCTCTGACAGGCATGAACACTGAAGCTTTCTTT. The gene calls are TRBV6-6 and TRBJ1-1; D might be TRBD1 (6 bases). CDR3 length: 16 amino acids. V lost 4 bases and J 0 bases, leaving 15 bases between the germline ends. Germline lookup yields CDR1 MNHNY and CDR2 SVGAGI (reference sequence).

The chain has TRBV4-2 and TRBJ2-7, with a weak D call TRBD2 (6 bases). V dropped 7 bases and J dropped 4 bases, with 23 bases sitting between them. Per germline, CDR1 LGHNA and CDR2 YNFKEQ. The CDR3 spans 16 residues. The DNA for the CDR3 is TGTGCCAGCAACAAAAGGAGGGCGTTTAGCGAGTACGAGCAGTACTTC. It translates to CASNKRRAFSEYEQYF.

The V call is TRBV25-1, the J call TRBJ1-1, with TRBD1 matching 7 bases. The V and J ends lost 2 bases and 5 bases, in that order; junction bases with no gene match: 8. From germline, CDR1 is MGHDK and CDR2 SYGVNS. The CDR3 totals 15 residues. DNA for the CDR3: TGTGCCAGCAGTGAACATCAGGGGGGGAAGACTGAAGCTTTCTTT. It encodes CASSEHQGGKTEAFF.

The CDR3 sequence is CASSADDFGIQYF. CDR3 in DNA: TGCGCCAGCAGCGCGGACGACTTTGGCATTCAGTACTTC. The chain combines TRBV5-1 with TRBJ2-4; D is uncertain. The CDR3 runs to 13 residues. The ends were cut back, 4 bases at V and 9 bases at J, with 14 bases in the middle. Per the germline V gene, CDR1 is SGHRS and CDR2 is YFSETQ.

The rearrangement joins TRBV2 to TRBJ2-6; either TRBD1 or TRBD2 may supply D (6 bases each). The CDR3 is 15 amino acids. Trimming pared 3 bases from V and 4 bases from J, leaving 10 bases between. CDR1 and CDR2 (germline): SNHLY, FYNNEI. DNA for the CDR3: TGTGCCAGCAGTGAGCCGGGGGCGGGGGCCAACGTCCTGACTTTC. Translated: CASSEPGAGANVLTF.

V is TRBV19 and J is TRBJ2-7; possibly TRBD1 for D (6 bases). The CDR3 totals 16 residues. Per germline, CDR1 LNHDA and CDR2 SQIVND (reference sequence). V lost 6 bases to trimming and J lost 2 bases, with 20 bases between them. CDR3 sequence reads: CASSPFPGHKAYEQYF. The CDR3 DNA follows: TGTGCCAGTAGCCCCTTCCCGGGACATAAGGCCTACGAGCAGTACTTC.

A single count supports this clone. The V gene is TRBV4-1, the J gene TRBJ2-6; 7 bases align to TRBD1. The ends lost 1 base at V and 1 base at J; junction bases unmatched: 1. This CDR3 region has 16 residues. Per the germline V gene, CDR1 is MGHRA and CDR2 is YSYEKL. The CDR3 protein is CASSQATGSGANVLTF. CDR3 bases: TGCGCCAGCAGCCAAGCGACAGGGTCTGGGGCCAACGTCCTGACTTTC.

The CDR3 DNA follows: TGTGCCAGCAGCTTACTCACAGGAGATACGCAGTATTTT. It codes for CASSLLTGDTQYF. The genes are TRBV7-9 and TRBJ2-3, with D perhaps TRBD1 (5 bases). V lost 2 bases and J 5 bases, leaving 8 bases between the germline ends. The CDR3 contains 13 residues. CDR1 SEHNR and CDR2 FQNEAQ come from the germline V gene (reference sequence).

The chain employs TRBV29-1 and TRBJ2-3; no definite D call. With 4 bases removed from V and 6 bases from J, the gap between germline ends came to 20 bases. Per the germline V gene, CDR1 is SQVTM and CDR2 is ANQGSEA. CDR3 length: 15 residues. Written as DNA, the CDR3 is TGCAGCGTTGTGTGGCGCGGTTCGAATATGGATACGCAGTATTTT. Encoded protein: CSVVWRGSNMDTQYF.

This clone was detected only a few times. This rearrangement joins TRBV28 to TRBJ2-7; D is undetermined. The CDR3 runs 15 residues. With 6 bases removed from V and 2 bases from J, the gap between germline ends came to 17 bases. Per germline, CDR1 MDHEN and CDR2 SYDVKM. For the CDR3, the DNA is TGTGCCAGCAGGGACCACTCGATTGCAGCCTACGAGCAGTACTTC. It codes for CASRDHSIAAYEQYF.

The chain has TRBV6-6 and TRBJ2-1, with D perhaps given as TRBD1 or TRBD2 (5 bases each). The CDR3 sequence is 15 residues long. Trimming pared 7 bases from V and 5 bases from J, leaving 18 bases between. The germline V gene has CDR1 MNHNY and CDR2 SVGAGI (reference sequence). CDR3 coding DNA: TGTGCCAGCACCAGGGACGGATCCGGGAACAATGAGCAGTTCTTC. Residues: CASTRDGSGNNEQFF.

This clone was observed a single time. The chain uses TRBV25-1 and TRBJ1-2; D gene ambiguous. The CDR3 runs to 16 residues. Trimming removed 5 bases from V and 7 bases from J, with 23 bases in between. The V gene's germline CDR1 is MGHDK and CDR2 SYGVNS. The CDR3 nucleotides are TGTGCCAGCAGTTCGCCGGGATCTCAGAGTTTCTCTGGCTACACCTTC. It yields the protein CASSSPGSQSFSGYTF.

This sequence joins TRBV6-5 and TRBJ2-3; 15 bases align to TRBD2. CDR3 length: 15 residues. The germline CDR1 and CDR2 sequences are MNHEY and SVGAGI. Trimming cost V 4 bases and J 4 bases; bases outside gene matches: 0. DNA for the CDR3: TGTGCCAGCAGTTGGACTAGCGGGAGGGCAGATACGCAGTATTTT. Translated: CASSWTSGRADTQYF.

This sequence joins TRBV7-8 and TRBJ2-3, with D uncertain. Trimming shortened V by 0 bases and J by 0 bases, and 7 bases separated the two germline ends. Germline CDR1 is SGHVS and CDR2 is FQNEAQ. This CDR3 has 15 amino acids. CDR3 amino acids: CASSLAHPSTDTQYF. In DNA form, the CDR3 reads TGTGCCAGCAGCTTAGCACACCCAAGCACAGATACGCAGTATTTT. Looking up the rest from reference TRBV7-8 and TRBJ2-3 gives the full variable domain: GAGVSQSPRYKVAKRGQDVALRCDPISGHVSLFWYQQALGQGPEFLTYFQNEAQLDKSGLPSDRFFAERPEGSVSTLKIQRTQQEDSAVYLCASSLAHPSTDTQYFGPGTRLTVL.

V gene TRBV2 combines with J gene TRBJ2-3; D gene uncertain. Trimming took 1 base from V and 2 from J, leaving 7 bases between them. The CDR3 runs 14 residues. From germline, CDR1 is SNHLY and CDR2 FYNNEI. CDR3 protein: CASSEGEITDTQYF. In nucleotides, the CDR3 is TGTGCCAGCAGTGAAGGTGAAATCACAGATACGCAGTATTTT.

V is TRBV19 and J is TRBJ1-2; TRBD1 matches at 10 bases. V shed 5 bases and J 8 bases; nucleotides not matched to a gene: 11. This CDR3 spans 15 amino acids. Germline V gene lookup returns CDR1 LNHDA and CDR2 SQIVND (reference sequence). In DNA form, the CDR3 reads TGTGCCAGTAGTGCGGACAGGGGGTTATTACAAGGCTACACCTTC. It encodes CASSADRGLLQGYTF. The whole variable domain, remainder taken from reference TRBV19 and TRBJ1-2, is DGGITQSPKYLFRKEGQNVTLSCEQNLNHDAMYWYRQDPGQGLRLIYYSQIVNDFQKGDIAEGYSVSREKKESFPLTVTSAQKNPTAFYLCASSADRGLLQGYTFGSGTRLTVV.

The V call is TRBV6-1, the J call TRBJ2-3, with 8 bases matching TRBD1. J lost 1 base, V lost 0 bases, and 3 bases had no gene match. This CDR3 has 16 amino acids. The germline V gene encodes CDR1 MNHNS and CDR2 SASEGT. The CDR3 loop is CASSEAPGQGTDTQYF. The DNA for the CDR3 is TGTGCCAGCAGTGAAGCCCCGGGACAGGGCACAGATACGCAGTATTTT.